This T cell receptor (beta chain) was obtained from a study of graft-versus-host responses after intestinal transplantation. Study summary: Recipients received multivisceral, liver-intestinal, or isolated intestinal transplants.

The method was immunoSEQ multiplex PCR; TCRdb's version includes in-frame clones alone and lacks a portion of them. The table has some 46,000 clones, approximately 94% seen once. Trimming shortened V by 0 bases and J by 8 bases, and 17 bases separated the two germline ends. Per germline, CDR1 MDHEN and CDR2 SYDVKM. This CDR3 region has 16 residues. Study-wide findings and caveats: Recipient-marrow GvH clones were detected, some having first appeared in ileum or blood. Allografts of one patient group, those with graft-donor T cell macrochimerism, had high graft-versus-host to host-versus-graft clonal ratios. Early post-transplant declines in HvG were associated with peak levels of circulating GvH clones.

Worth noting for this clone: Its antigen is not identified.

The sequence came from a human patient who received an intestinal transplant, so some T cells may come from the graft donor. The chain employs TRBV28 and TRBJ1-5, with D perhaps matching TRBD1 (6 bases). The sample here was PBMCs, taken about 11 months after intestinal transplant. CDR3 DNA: TGTGCCAGCAGTTTATGGAGGACAGATCACTCGGAGCCCCAGCATTTT. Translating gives CASSLWRTDHSEPQHF.